Below, 7 T cell receptor beta chains from the same sample are listed, as sequenced in a study of T cells in Graves' hyperthyroidism and ophthalmopathy. Amplification yielded TCR beta CDR3 regions, with RNA transcripts as the source. The HTBI primer set drove a first-round RT-PCR of the TCR CDR3. MiXCR, applied by TCRdb to the multiplex PCR reads, yields one record per CDR3 protein. The sample has around 600,000 distinct CDR3 sequences; approximately 15% are singletons. Sequenced: blood. These receptors came from a woman between 18 and 30 years old with Graves' ophthalmopathy.

Points on this clonotype: Given a much more abundant clone one base away, this may be a read error. Here the CDR3 reads CSASPQPAGGIYNEQFF. In nucleotides, the CDR3 is TGCAGTGCTAGCCCCCAACCCGCGGGAGGGATCTACAATGAGCAGTTCTTC. J is TRBJ2-1 and V is TRBV20-1, with 9 bases that match TRBD2. Trimming at V came to 3 bases and at J to 3 bases, leaving 12 bases not matched to a gene. This CDR3 comprises 17 residues. The germline CDR1 and CDR2 sequences are DFQATT and SNEGSKA (reference sequence).

This clonotype has at least ten counts. The chain has TRBV9 and TRBJ2-3, with 9 bases matching TRBD1. The germline gives CDR1 SGDLS, CDR2 YYNGEE. With 0 bases clipped from V and 5 bases from J, the junction kept 4 bases outside the gene matches. The CDR3 sequence is 15 residues long. Here the CDR3 DNA reads TGTGCCAGCAGCGTAGCGGGACAGGGTTTAGATACGCAGTATTTT. This encodes CASSVAGQGLDTQYF.

This clonotype showed up just a few times. The chain has TRBV7-9 and TRBJ2-6; the D call may be TRBD1 or TRBD2 (5 bases each). V was pared by 2 bases and J by 3 bases, with 20 bases between. Germline assignment: CDR1 SEHNR and CDR2 FQNEAQ (reference sequence). There are 19 residues in the CDR3. The CDR3: CASSLRPGREFGGANVLTF. CDR3 DNA sequence: TGTGCCAGCAGCTTACGGCCTGGCAGGGAGTTCGGTGGGGCCAACGTCCTGACTTTC.

This chain links TRBV6-4 with TRBJ2-1; 9 nucleotides agree with TRBD2. This CDR3 is 15 amino acids long. V dropped 3 bases and J dropped 7; count of bases not matched to a gene: 7. Germline V gives CDR1 MRHNA, CDR2 SNTAGT. CDR3 sequence: CASSESPLAGNEQFF. Written as DNA, the CDR3 is TGTGCCAGCAGTGAGTCACCTCTAGCGGGAAATGAGCAGTTCTTC.

This clonotype was counted ten times or more. The rearrangement links TRBV20-1 to TRBJ2-3, with unresolved D. Germline V lookup: CDR1 DFQATT, CDR2 SNEGSKA (reference sequence). Trimming left V 7 bases short and J 2 bases short, with 10 bases between. The CDR3 contains 12 residues. CDR3 coding DNA: TGCAGTGGGGCTGGGAACACAGATACGCAGTATTTT. Protein sequence: CSGAGNTDTQYF.

The chain couples TRBV4-2 to TRBJ2-7, with TRBD1 matching 8 bases. Germline lookup yields CDR1 LGHNA and CDR2 YNFKEQ. CDR3 length: 14 residues. V gave up 4 bases and J gave up 3 bases; unmatched junction bases: 5. The CDR3 DNA sequence: TGTGCCAGCAGCCTCGAGACAGGGGTCTACGAGCAGTACTTC. Residues: CASSLETGVYEQYF.

There are many counts of this clonotype. DNA for the CDR3: TGTGCCAGCAGTTCCTCGGACCGGGCTCCCACCGAGCAGTACTTC. It codes for CASSSSDRAPTEQYF. This chain joins TRBV28 and TRBJ2-7; D is ambiguous. There are 15 residues in the CDR3. V was cut by 4 bases and J by 6 bases, with 19 bases left in between. CDR1 is MDHEN, CDR2 SYDVKM, per germline.